These 20 T cell receptor beta chains share one sample of origin, sequenced in a study of blood T cells in healthy people across ages. A sample-barcoded 5' primer and a J-beta primer mix were used in a second PCR of roughly 6 to 11 cycles. In TCRdb, the 5' RACE reads were re-called with MiXCR into one record per CDR3 protein. The sample has 590,000 or so distinct CDR3 sequences; about 30% are singletons. The sequencing input was blood. All receptors derive from an elderly woman in good health.

Remarks on this clonotype: A read error may account for a junction end that differs from germline. The CDR3 coding sequence is TGTGCCAGCAGTCCCGACCAGGTGGAGCGGGTGATCGAAGATACGCAATATTTT. Protein sequence: CASSPDQVERVIEDTQYF. This sequence joins TRBV12-3 or TRBV12-4 and TRBJ2-3; possibly TRBD2 for D (6 bases). This CDR3 contains 18 residues.

This clonotype was seen repeatedly, ten times or more. V is TRBV12-3 or TRBV12-4 and J is TRBJ2-5; 10 nucleotides match TRBD2. The V gene end was trimmed by 7 bases and the J gene end by 2 bases; junction bases not matched to a gene: 4. This CDR3 region has 14 residues. The chain's CDR3 is CASNQAGGQETQYF. The CDR3 DNA sequence: TGTGCCAGCAACCAAGCGGGGGGGCAAGAGACCCAGTACTTC.

This clonotype appeared many times. V and J are TRBV2 and TRBJ1-2; TRBD1 agrees at 9 bases. The ends lost 6 bases at V and 0 bases at J; junction bases unmatched: 5. The length of the CDR3 is 15 residues. Germline loops: CDR1 SNHLY, CDR2 FYNNEI. In DNA form, the CDR3 reads TGTGCCAGCAGCGGACGACAGGGGGCTAACTATGGCTACACCTTC. Its translation: CASSGRQGANYGYTF.

This chain uses TRBV7-3 with TRBJ2-1, with D uncertain. V lost 1 base, J lost 0 bases, and 7 bases lay in between. The CDR3 consists of 15 residues. Germline CDR1 and CDR2: SGHTA and FQGTGA. Written as DNA, the CDR3 is TGTGCCAGCAGCTTAATGGCGAGCTCCTACAATGAGCAGTTCTTC. Protein: CASSLMASSYNEQFF.

The sample holds many counts of this clonotype. The rearrangement links TRBV20-1 to TRBJ2-3, with D unclear. The CDR3 has 14 amino acids. The V end was cut by 5 bases, the J end by 2 bases, with 14 bases between. Germline CDR1 reads DFQATT; CDR2 reads SNEGSKA (reference sequence). CDR3 DNA: TGCAGTGCTCACCGGACCTTTGACACAGATACGCAGTATTTT. It yields the protein CSAHRTFDTDTQYF.

This clonotype was picked up a small number of times. The chain is built from TRBV12-3 or TRBV12-4 and TRBJ1-1; tentatively, D is TRBD1 (6 bases). Trimming removed 3 bases at V and 7 bases at J, with 12 bases between. The CDR3 contains 13 residues. In nucleotides, the CDR3 is TGTGCCAGCAGTTTGGAACAGGGTGATGAAGCTTTCTTT. Amino acids: CASSLEQGDEAFF.

This clonotype has just a few counts. A single base separates this from a much larger clone, so it may be a read error. The chain combines TRBV7-2 with TRBJ2-7; 11 positions agree with TRBD2. V was pared by 4 bases and J by 7 bases, with 12 bases of the junction left unmatched. This CDR3 region has 16 residues. Germline V gives CDR1 SGHTA, CDR2 FQGNSA. The CDR3 DNA follows: TGTGCCAGCAGCTACCGGACTAGCGGGTTCTACAATGAGCAGTACTTC. Translated, it gives CASSYRTSGFYNEQYF.

This clonotype was counted at least ten times. V is TRBV11-2 and J is TRBJ2-5; tentatively, D is TRBD1 (6 bases). Trimming shortened V by 5 bases and J by 2 bases, and 15 bases separated the two germline ends. Germline assignment: CDR1 SGHAT and CDR2 FQNNGV. This CDR3 has 15 amino acids. CDR3 residues: CASSRQGQQQETQYF. For the CDR3, the DNA is TGTGCCAGCAGCCGGCAGGGGCAGCAACAAGAGACCCAGTACTTC. Variable domain in full (rest from reference TRBV11-2 and TRBJ2-5): EAGVAQSPRYKIIEKRQSVAFWCNPISGHATLYWYQQILGQGPKLLIQFQNNGVVDDSQLPKDRFSAERLKGVDSTLKIQPAKLEDSAVYLCASSRQGQQQETQYFGPGTRLLVL.

Turning to this clonotype: A read error may produce the germline difference seen at one junction end. The rearrangement joins TRBV10-3 to TRBJ2-7; 11 nucleotides line up with TRBD2. CDR1 is ENHRY, CDR2 SYGVKD, per germline. This CDR3 is 14 amino acids long. The CDR3 spells CAASGTSGSYGQYF. CDR3 sequence (DNA): TGTGCCGCTTCCGGGACTAGCGGCTCCTACGGGCAGTACTTC.

V usage is TRBV20-1 and J usage is TRBJ2-1, with 9 bases fitting TRBD2. The CDR3 extends over 13 amino acids. Germline CDR1 DFQATT, CDR2 SNEGSKA (reference sequence). V shed 2 bases, J shed 9 bases, and the junction held 5 bases outside the gene matches. CDR3 in amino acids: CSARRGGGSEQFF. CDR3 sequence (DNA): TGCAGTGCTAGACGCGGGGGGGGCTCTGAGCAGTTCTTC.

This clonotype occurred many times. The V call is TRBV20-1, the J call TRBJ1-5; D is ambiguous. Germline lookup yields CDR1 DFQATT and CDR2 SNEGSKA (reference sequence). Deletions cut 3 bases from V and 5 bases from J, with 11 bases between. The CDR3 contains 13 residues. DNA for the CDR3: TGCAGTGCTAGTTTCCGATTGGATCAGCCCCAGCATTTT. This codes for CSASFRLDQPQHF.

This chain joins TRBV9 and TRBJ2-7, with TRBD2 identical over 11 bases. The V segment lost 3 bases and the J segment 3 bases; nucleotides outside the gene matches: 8. Per germline, CDR1 SGDLS and CDR2 YYNGEE. This CDR3 is built from 16 residues. CDR3 in amino acids: CASSAGTSGAYYEQYF. In DNA form, the CDR3 reads TGTGCCAGCAGCGCAGGGACTAGCGGAGCCTACTACGAGCAGTACTTC.

There are many counts of this clonotype. V gene TRBV3-1 combines with J gene TRBJ2-7; 9 positions agree with TRBD1. The length of the CDR3 is 15 residues. The junction had 3 bases not matched to a gene; V was cut back by 1 base and J by 2 bases. Germline CDR1 is LGHDT and CDR2 is YNNKEL (reference sequence). CDR3 region: CASSQAGQGTYEQYF. As DNA, the CDR3 is TGTGCCAGCAGCCAAGCGGGACAGGGTACCTACGAGCAGTACTTC.

The chain recombines TRBV6-6 with TRBJ2-1; 11 bases are shared with TRBD2. The J segment lost 4 bases and the V segment lost 2 bases, leaving 7 bases of the junction unmatched. The germline CDR1 and CDR2 sequences are MNHNY and SVGAGI (reference sequence). The CDR3 contains 17 residues. CDR3 amino acids: CASSYPQLAGAYNEQFF. The CDR3 DNA reads TGTGCCAGCAGTTACCCTCAACTAGCGGGGGCGTACAATGAGCAGTTCTTC.

In this sample, this clonotype turned up a few times. The rearrangement uses TRBV30 and TRBJ1-2, with D hard to call. This CDR3 is built from 11 residues. Trimming took off 4 bases at V and 4 bases at J, with 7 bases between the two ends. The V gene's germline CDR1 is GTSNPN and CDR2 SVGIG (reference sequence). In nucleotides, the CDR3 is TGTGCCTGGAACTCTGGCTATGGCTACACCTTC. As protein: CAWNSGYGYTF.

This clonotype showed up many times. The chain recombines TRBV4-3 with TRBJ2-5; no definite D call. This CDR3 has 12 residues. The V gene lost 0 bases and the J gene lost 5 bases, with 4 bases spanning the gap. Germline CDR1 and CDR2: LGHNA and YSLEER. The CDR3 DNA reads TGCGCCAGCAGCCAAGAGGGGGAGACCCAGTACTTC. Its translation: CASSQEGETQYF.

Points on this clonotype: A read error is possible here, since a much larger clone lies one base away. The chain recombines TRBV5-1 with TRBJ2-7; 8 positions match TRBD2. TRBJ2-5 explains the end of the DNA better; the J call may be wrong. The CDR3 runs 14 residues. CDR1 is SGHRS and CDR2 is YFSETQ in the germline V gene. CDR3: CASSLGTSRGTQYF. As DNA, the CDR3 is TGCGCCAGCAGCTTGGGGACTAGCAGGGGGACCCAGTACTTC.

As concerns this clonotype: A much larger clone is a single base away; this may be a read error. The chain couples TRBV9 to TRBJ2-4; D is unclear. This CDR3 has 14 residues. Germline loops: CDR1 SGDLS, CDR2 YYNGEE. CDR3 nucleotide sequence: TGTGCCAGCAGCCCCCACGGAGCCGAAAACATTCAGTACTTC. It codes for CASSPHGAENIQYF.

Regarding this clonotype: With a much larger clone just one base away, this may be a read error. The chain employs TRBV11-2 and TRBJ2-5; TRBD1 aligns across 7 bases. The DNA end lines up better with TRBJ2-7; the J call may be wrong. The CDR3 is 15 residues long. In germline, CDR1 is SGHAT, CDR2 FQNNGV. The CDR3 nucleotides are TGTGCCAGCAGCTCGATCCAGGGGGTTGGTTACGAGCAGTACTTC. Protein: CASSSIQGVGYEQYF.

The chain couples TRBV12-3 or TRBV12-4 to TRBJ2-5; TRBD1 aligns across 7 bases. The CDR3 spans 14 residues. Trimming took 4 bases from V and 4 from J; bases not matched to a gene: 6. CDR3 region: CASSSDRVVETQYF. Written as DNA, the CDR3 is TGTGCCAGCAGTTCAGACAGGGTGGTAGAGACCCAGTACTTC.